Listed below are T cell receptor beta chains from one sample, sequenced in a study of blood T cell repertoires in COVID-19. Sequencing used immunoSEQ multiplex PCR; TCRdb keeps in-frame clones, though not all of them. The sample includes about 260,000 clones, approximately 85% seen only once; the top ten take 0.7%. Sequencing input: peripheral blood. The receptors derive from a human donor in a cohort sampled during active COVID-19. Each CDR3 is given with its conserved first and last residue. The order of the fields is D gene, J gene, clone size, V gene, CDR3 DNA, CDR3 protein. The D gene is left open where the match is weak. Some rows mark clone size as missing; the rest say once, few, many or name a class of expanded clone.

D gene: .
J gene: TRBJ2-7
clone size: .
V gene: TRBV19
CDR3 DNA: TGTGTTGTCGCGGGATTTTACGAGCAGTACTTC
CDR3 protein: CVVAGFYEQYF

D gene: .
J gene: TRBJ1-2
clone size: .
V gene: TRBV30
CDR3 DNA: TGTGCCTGGAGTGAACATTCTAACTATGGCTACACCTTC
CDR3 protein: CAWSEHSNYGYTF

D gene: .
J gene: TRBJ1-2
clone size: .
V gene: TRBV28
CDR3 DNA: TGTGCCAGCAGTCCGGGGACATTCTATGGCTACACCTTC
CDR3 protein: CASSPGTFYGYTF

D gene: .
J gene: TRBJ2-2
clone size: .
V gene: TRBV3-1/TRBV3-2
CDR3 DNA: TGTGCCAGCAGCCAAATGGGGCGAAGATCCGGGGAGCTGTTTTTT
CDR3 protein: CASSQMGRRSGELFF

D gene: TRBD2
J gene: TRBJ2-6
clone size: few
V gene: TRBV10-1
CDR3 DNA: TGCGCCAGCAGTAATAGCGGGGGGCCCTCTGGGGCCAACGTCCTGACTTTC
CDR3 protein: CASSNSGGPSGANVLTF

D gene: .
J gene: TRBJ2-7
clone size: .
V gene: TRBV23-1
CDR3 DNA: TGCGCCAGCAGTCAAGCGGAGCACTCCTACGAGCAGTACTTC
CDR3 protein: CASSQAEHSYEQYF

D gene: TRBD2
J gene: TRBJ2-5
clone size: .
V gene: TRBV3-1/TRBV3-2
CDR3 DNA: TGTGCCAGCAGCGAAAGCGGGGGGCTCGGGACCCAGTACTTC
CDR3 protein: CASSESGGLGTQYF

D gene: .
J gene: TRBJ2-7
clone size: once
V gene: TRBV6-5
CDR3 DNA: TGTGCCAGCAGCTTGGAGAGAGGGCCCTACGAGCAGTACTTC
CDR3 protein: CASSLERGPYEQYF

D gene: .
J gene: TRBJ1-1
clone size: once
V gene: TRBV2
CDR3 DNA: TGTGCCAGCAGTGAATGGGGGGGGGATGAAGCTTTCTTT
CDR3 protein: CASSEWGGDEAFF

D gene: TRBD2
J gene: TRBJ2-1
clone size: once
V gene: TRBV4-1
CDR3 DNA: TGCGCCAGCAGCCAAGTTAGCACTAGCGGCCTCTACAATGAGCAGTTCTTC
CDR3 protein: CASSQVSTSGLYNEQFF

D gene: TRBD2
J gene: TRBJ2-1
clone size: .
V gene: TRBV3-1/TRBV3-2
CDR3 DNA: TGTGCCAGCAGCCAAGATCAACTAGCGGTCTTCTACAATGAGCAGTTCTTC
CDR3 protein: CASSQDQLAVFYNEQFF

D gene: TRBD1
J gene: TRBJ1-5
clone size: .
V gene: TRBV10-2
CDR3 DNA: TGCGCCAGCAGCGGGACAGGGTTTCAGCCCCAGCATTTT
CDR3 protein: CASSGTGFQPQHF

D gene: TRBD1
J gene: TRBJ2-7
clone size: .
V gene: TRBV28
CDR3 DNA: TGTGCCAGCAGTGGGGGACAGGGCGAAAACTTC
CDR3 protein: CASSGGQGENF

D gene: .
J gene: TRBJ1-3
clone size: .
V gene: TRBV28
CDR3 DNA: TGTGCCAGCAGTTCCGCCGGGGCACAGGGTGGCAACACCATATATTTT
CDR3 protein: CASSSAGAQGGNTIYF

D gene: .
J gene: TRBJ1-2
clone size: .
V gene: TRBV5-4
CDR3 DNA: TGTGCCAGCAGCTTGGGTGGAGCCACTAACTATGGCTACACCTTC
CDR3 protein: CASSLGGATNYGYTF

D gene: .
J gene: TRBJ2-7
clone size: .
V gene: TRBV27
CDR3 DNA: TGTGCCAGCAGTTCTGCCTACGAGCAGTACTTC
CDR3 protein: CASSSAYEQYF

D gene: TRBD2
J gene: TRBJ2-3
clone size: .
V gene: TRBV19
CDR3 DNA: TGTGCCGCCTCCGCGCCCCCGGGACTAGCGGCATGGACAGATACGCAGTATTTT
CDR3 protein: CAASAPPGLAAWTDTQYF

D gene: TRBD2
J gene: TRBJ2-7
clone size: .
V gene: TRBV11-2
CDR3 DNA: TGTGCCAGCAGCTTAGTTTCGGCAGCGGGAGTAGGGTACGAGCAGTACTTC
CDR3 protein: CASSLVSAAGVGYEQYF

D gene: TRBD1
J gene: TRBJ2-1
clone size: .
V gene: TRBV6-2/TRBV6-3
CDR3 DNA: TGTGCCAGCAGTGGACAGGGGGCGGGTGAGCAGTTCTTC
CDR3 protein: CASSGQGAGEQFF

D gene: TRBD1
J gene: TRBJ2-7
clone size: .
V gene: TRBV5-1
CDR3 DNA: TGCGCCAGCAGCTCGACAGGGTTTTACGAGCAGTACTTC
CDR3 protein: CASSSTGFYEQYF

D gene: TRBD1
J gene: TRBJ2-7
clone size: .
V gene: TRBV7-2
CDR3 DNA: TGTGCCAGCAGAAGGACAGGGGGAACGTCTTCCTACGAGCAGTACTTC
CDR3 protein: CASRRTGGTSSYEQYF

D gene: TRBD2
J gene: TRBJ2-3
clone size: .
V gene: TRBV28
CDR3 DNA: TGTGCCAGCAGCGAAGGTGGACTAGCGGGGTTCACAGATACGCAGTATTTT
CDR3 protein: CASSEGGLAGFTDTQYF

D gene: .
J gene: TRBJ1-1
clone size: few
V gene: TRBV9
CDR3 DNA: TGTGCCAGCAGCGTAGCCAGGTCAGGCACTGAAGCTTTCTTT
CDR3 protein: CASSVARSGTEAFF

D gene: TRBD1
J gene: TRBJ1-2
clone size: .
V gene: TRBV4-3
CDR3 DNA: TGCGCCAGCAGCCAAGATCTGAGGACAGGGGGAGGCTACACCTTC
CDR3 protein: CASSQDLRTGGGYTF

D gene: TRBD2
J gene: TRBJ2-7
clone size: .
V gene: TRBV27
CDR3 DNA: TGTGCCAGCAGCCCATCTAGCGGGGAAAAAGGTACGATAGAGCAGTACTTC
CDR3 protein: CASSPSSGEKGTIEQYF

D gene: TRBD1
J gene: TRBJ1-1
clone size: .
V gene: TRBV27
CDR3 DNA: TGTGCCAGCACCCGACAGGGTTTTAGCACTGAAGCTTTCTTT
CDR3 protein: CASTRQGFSTEAFF

D gene: TRBD1
J gene: TRBJ1-1
clone size: .
V gene: TRBV7-9
CDR3 DNA: TGTGCCAGCAGCGAACCGCCCCGGAGGGACAGGGGGAACACTGAAGCTTTCTTT
CDR3 protein: CASSEPPRRDRGNTEAFF

D gene: .
J gene: TRBJ2-7
clone size: .
V gene: TRBV14
CDR3 DNA: TGTGCCAGCAGTCTCACCGGGACTCTAGCCTACGAGCAGTACTTC
CDR3 protein: CASSLTGTLAYEQYF

D gene: .
J gene: TRBJ2-5
clone size: .
V gene: TRBV5-1
CDR3 DNA: TGCGCCAGCAGGGTGGGGCCGGGGGAAGAGACCCAGTACTTC
CDR3 protein: CASRVGPGEETQYF

D gene: .
J gene: TRBJ2-7
clone size: .
V gene: TRBV12-2
CDR3 DNA: TGTGCAAGTCGTCGGGACGAGCAGTACTTC
CDR3 protein: CASRRDEQYF

D gene: TRBD2
J gene: TRBJ2-3
clone size: .
V gene: TRBV19
CDR3 DNA: TGTGCCAGTAGTATAGGCGGGGGGGGTGATACGCAGTATTTT
CDR3 protein: CASSIGGGGDTQYF

D gene: TRBD1
J gene: TRBJ1-3
clone size: .
V gene: TRBV5-5
CDR3 DNA: TGTGCCAGCAGCTTTCAGGGGGAATCGTTGGGAAACACCATATATTTT
CDR3 protein: CASSFQGESLGNTIYF

D gene: TRBD1
J gene: TRBJ2-5
clone size: .
V gene: TRBV9
CDR3 DNA: TGTGCCAGCAGCTCGCGGACAGGGGAGACCCAGTACTTC
CDR3 protein: CASSSRTGETQYF

D gene: .
J gene: TRBJ1-2
clone size: .
V gene: TRBV9
CDR3 DNA: TGTGCCAGCAGCGTAGAAGGGGTTCGAGGCTATGGCTACACCTTC
CDR3 protein: CASSVEGVRGYGYTF

D gene: .
J gene: TRBJ2-3
clone size: .
V gene: TRBV7-9
CDR3 DNA: TGTGCCAGCAGCGGAGGGCTTTCCACAGATACGCAGTATTTT
CDR3 protein: CASSGGLSTDTQYF

D gene: TRBD1
J gene: TRBJ1-3
clone size: few
V gene: TRBV2
CDR3 DNA: TGTGCCAGTCGACAGGGGTTCGGAAACACCATATATTTT
CDR3 protein: CASRQGFGNTIYF

D gene: .
J gene: TRBJ1-1
clone size: .
V gene: TRBV7-2
CDR3 DNA: TGTGCCAGCAGCTTTACACCGAACACTGAAGCTTTCTTT
CDR3 protein: CASSFTPNTEAFF